This passage covers 27 T cell receptor beta chains from one sample sequenced in a study of shared clonotypes between healthy human individuals. Naive-designated CD8 cells lacked CD45RO, were positively enriched for CCR7, and omitted terminally differentiated effector memory CD45RA+ cells. Assay used: immunoSEQ multiplex PCR; TCRdb lists only in-frame clones, some missing. The data show about 2 million clones, around 96% seen once. Sequencing input: naive CD8+ T cells sorted from blood. Receptors were obtained from a man aged 18 to 30 in good health.

V and J are TRBV27 and TRBJ2-7; a possible D gene is TRBD1 (6 bases). Germline V gives CDR1 MNHEY, CDR2 SMNVEV (reference sequence). Trimming pared 6 bases from V and 3 bases from J, leaving 12 bases between. The CDR3 runs to 13 residues. This chain's CDR3 is CASRGQGIYEQYF. In DNA form, the CDR3 reads TGTGCCAGCAGAGGGCAGGGGATCTACGAGCAGTACTTC.

The chain joins TRBV5-5 to TRBJ1-5; no definite D call. Germline lookup yields CDR1 SGHKS and CDR2 YYEKEE (reference sequence). The V gene lost 7 bases and the J gene lost 3 bases, with 17 bases spanning the gap. This CDR3 is built from 15 residues. The chain's CDR3 is CASAVSGDLNQPQHF. The CDR3 coding sequence is TGTGCCAGCGCAGTATCCGGGGATCTCAATCAGCCCCAGCATTTT.

The rearrangement joins TRBV5-1 to TRBJ2-7, with 8 bases lining up with TRBD2. The length of the CDR3 is 14 residues. The V and J ends lost 2 bases and 4 bases, in that order; junction bases with no gene match: 5. Per germline, CDR1 SGHRS and CDR2 YFSETQ. The CDR3 DNA reads as TGCGCCAGCAGCTTTAGCGGGAATGCTTACGAGCAGTACTTC. Translating gives CASSFSGNAYEQYF.

The chain couples TRBV6-5 to TRBJ1-1, with D unresolved. The CDR3 sequence is 13 residues long. Germline CDR1 is MNHEY and CDR2 is SVGAGI. V gave up 0 bases and J gave up 11 bases, with 13 bases separating them. The CDR3 spells CASSYSPTAEAFF. CDR3 DNA sequence: TGTGCCAGCAGTTACTCCCCGACCGCAGAGGCTTTCTTT.

V and J are TRBV28 and TRBJ1-1; D perhaps matches TRBD1 (5 bases). Germline loops: CDR1 MDHEN, CDR2 SYDVKM. The CDR3 extends over 16 amino acids. V was shortened by 4 bases and J by 3 bases, with 18 bases between the two germline ends. In DNA form, the CDR3 reads TGTGCCAGCAGTTCCCGCTGGGGGGGAGGGTACACTGAAGCTTTCTTT. Translated: CASSSRWGGGYTEAFF.

CDR3 DNA: TGCGCCAGCAGCTTTGGTTCTGCCTACGAGCAGTACTTC. Protein: CASSFGSAYEQYF. The chain carries TRBV5-1 and TRBJ2-7; D gene ambiguous. This CDR3 spans 13 amino acids. Trimming left V 2 bases short and J 2 bases short, with 8 bases between. CDR1 is SGHRS, CDR2 YFSETQ, per germline.

CDR3 sequence reads: CASSSRLFTGGVGYTF. CDR3 DNA sequence: TGCGCCAGCAGCTCAAGATTATTCACGGGAGGCGTTGGCTACACCTTC. The chain employs TRBV4-1 and TRBJ1-2; D uncertain. Trimming removed 5 bases from V and 7 bases from J, with 23 bases in between. The length of the CDR3 is 16 residues. Germline V gene data show CDR1 as MGHRA and CDR2 as YSYEKL.

The V gene is TRBV7-9, the J gene TRBJ2-3; no clear D. CDR3 size: 12 residues. V was clipped by 6 bases and J by 3 bases, with 7 bases between them. The germline V gene has CDR1 SEHNR and CDR2 FQNEAQ (reference sequence). Here the CDR3 DNA reads TGTGCCAGCAGATTGACTACAGATACGCAGTATTTT. It is translated as CASRLTTDTQYF.

This clone appeared a single time. The V call is TRBV27, the J call TRBJ2-7; D perhaps matches TRBD1 (5 bases). Germline V lookup: CDR1 MNHEY, CDR2 SMNVEV (reference sequence). CDR3 length: 13 residues. V was pared by 5 bases and J by 3 bases, with 11 bases between. CDR3 protein: CASSNRIDYEQYF. DNA of the CDR3: TGTGCCAGCAGTAACAGGATAGACTACGAGCAGTACTTC.

The CDR3, as DNA: TGTGCCAGCAGTTCAGGGGAGGAATCACCCCTCCACTTT. This encodes CASSSGEESPLHF. V gene TRBV28 combines with J gene TRBJ1-6, with a possible D match to TRBD1 (6 bases). The CDR3 sequence is 13 residues long. V lost 4 bases and J 10 bases, leaving 11 bases between the germline ends. Germline V gene data show CDR1 as MDHEN and CDR2 as SYDVKM.

V is TRBV15 and J is TRBJ2-7; 11 bases map to TRBD1. The germline V gene has CDR1 LNHNV and CDR2 YYDKDF (reference sequence). This CDR3 is built from 15 residues. V lost 3 bases and J lost 2; bases outside the gene matches: 3. For the CDR3, the DNA is TGTGCCACCAGCAGGGGACAGGGGGTTACCTACGAGCAGTACTTC. Amino acids: CATSRGQGVTYEQYF.

V and J are TRBV5-4 and TRBJ2-7; perhaps TRBD2 as D (6 bases). From germline, CDR1 is SGHNT and CDR2 YYREEE (reference sequence). Trimming shortened V by 1 base and J by 1 base, and 9 bases separated the two germline ends. The CDR3 has 14 residues. The CDR3 DNA reads TGTGCCAGCAGCTTGCGTGCGGGGTCCTACGAGCAGTACTTC. This sequence encodes CASSLRAGSYEQYF.

This chain uses TRBV27 with TRBJ2-1, with 14 bases identical to TRBD2. Germline V gene data show CDR1 as MNHEY and CDR2 as SMNVEV (reference sequence). CDR3 length: 20 residues. V dropped 5 bases and J dropped 0; count of bases not matched to a gene: 12. CDR3 nucleotide sequence: TGTGCCAGCAGTGACGTCGGACTAGCGGGAGGACTCGGCTCCTACAATGAGCAGTTCTTC. Encoded protein: CASSDVGLAGGLGSYNEQFF.

The chain links TRBV7-3 to TRBJ2-3; the match to TRBD1 covers 7 bases. Germline trimming cut 5 bases from V and 2 bases from J; bases unmatched to any gene: 1. CDR3 size: 13 residues. Germline V gene data show CDR1 as SGHTA and CDR2 as FQGTGA. DNA for the CDR3: TGTGCCAGCAGCGGACAGGACACAGATACGCAGTATTTT. Translating it yields CASSGQDTDTQYF. Based on the CDR3 plus reference TRBV7-3 and TRBJ2-3, the full variable domain is GAGVSQTPSNKVTEKGKYVELRCDPISGHTALYWYRQSLGQGPEFLIYFQGTGAADDSGLPNDRFFAVRPEGSVSTLKIQRTERGDSAVYLCASSGQDTDTQYFGPGTRLTVL.

V gene TRBV6-6 combines with J gene TRBJ1-3; TRBD1 matches 7 bases. This CDR3 spans 15 amino acids. Germline V lookup: CDR1 MNHNY, CDR2 SVGAGI (reference sequence). V trimming: 7 bases; J trimming: 8 bases; junction bases outside the gene matches: 14. For the CDR3, the DNA is TGTGCCAGCACCAGCCTCGACAGGGATTTGGACACCATATATTTT. Translated, it gives CASTSLDRDLDTIYF.

The chain combines TRBV28 with TRBJ2-2; 9 bases fit TRBD2. Germline values: CDR1 MDHEN, CDR2 SYDVKM. The CDR3 covers 17 residues. Trimming cost V 5 bases and J 4 bases; bases outside gene matches: 11. CDR3 amino acids: CASSLHSLAGPTGELFF. The CDR3 DNA is TGTGCCAGCAGTCTTCACTCCCTAGCGGGACCCACCGGGGAGCTGTTTTTT.

The chain combines TRBV14 with TRBJ1-6; no clear D gene. The V gene's germline CDR1 is SGHDN and CDR2 FVKESK. V was pared by 1 base and J by 8 bases, with 12 bases between. The CDR3 runs 15 residues. The CDR3 nucleotides are TGTGCCAGCAGCCAAGTTTCCGGGCTAGATTCACCCCTCCACTTT. Translating it yields CASSQVSGLDSPLHF.

The chain joins TRBV5-5 to TRBJ1-5; TRBD1 might be the D (5 bases). The V end lost 0 bases, the J end lost 5 bases, and 12 bases lay between the germline ends. CDR1 is SGHKS, CDR2 YYEKEE, per germline (reference sequence). The length of the CDR3 is 15 residues. CDR3 loop: CASSLAADSYQPQHF. The CDR3, as DNA: TGTGCCAGCAGCTTGGCTGCTGACAGCTATCAGCCCCAGCATTTT.

CDR3 residues: CASSPSIVDEQYF. CDR3 in DNA: TGTGCCAGTAGTCCCTCCATAGTAGACGAGCAGTACTTC. J is TRBJ2-7 and V is TRBV19; D is undetermined. The V gene's germline CDR1 is LNHDA and CDR2 SQIVND (reference sequence). With 5 bases removed from V and 5 bases from J, the gap between germline ends came to 13 bases. The CDR3 contains 13 residues.

Points on this clone: Other DNA sequences from this sample encode an identical CDR3 as well. The chain is built from TRBV11-2 and TRBJ2-3, with D uncertain. Looked up from germline, CDR1 is SGHAT and CDR2 is FQNNGV. V was cut by 0 bases and J by 6 bases, with 4 bases left in between. The CDR3 runs 12 residues. For the CDR3, the DNA is TGTGCCAGCAGCTTAGACAAGGATACGCAGTATTTT. As protein: CASSLDKDTQYF. Filled out from reference TRBV11-2 and TRBJ2-3, the complete variable domain reads EAGVAQSPRYKIIEKRQSVAFWCNPISGHATLYWYQQILGQGPKLLIQFQNNGVVDDSQLPKDRFSAERLKGVDSTLKIQPAKLEDSAVYLCASSLDKDTQYFGPGTRLTVL.

This sequence joins TRBV5-1 and TRBJ2-1; no firm D call. CDR3 length equals 14 residues. The ends were cut back, 4 bases at V and 13 bases at J, with 21 bases in the middle. CDR1 and CDR2 from the germline V gene are SGHRS and YFSETQ. The CDR3 spells CASSLTPYGAPQFF. Here the CDR3 DNA reads TGCGCCAGCAGCCTCACCCCATATGGAGCCCCCCAGTTCTTC.

The chain links TRBV9 to TRBJ1-6; D gene uncertain. Germline V gene lookup returns CDR1 SGDLS and CDR2 YYNGEE. The CDR3 sequence is 14 residues long. With 7 bases removed from V and 10 bases from J, the gap between germline ends came to 18 bases. Written as DNA, the CDR3 is TGTGCCAGCCGGCCGGAGGGATCAATATCACCCCTCCACTTT. The encoded protein is CASRPEGSISPLHF. The whole variable domain, remainder taken from reference TRBV9 and TRBJ1-6, is DSGVTQTPKHLITATGQRVTLRCSPRSGDLSVYWYQQSLDQGLQFLIQYYNGEERAKGNILERFSAQQFPDLHSELNLSSLELGDSALYFCASRPEGSISPLHFGNGTRLTVT.

This clone appeared once. V usage is TRBV11-3 and J usage is TRBJ2-7; D uncertain. In germline, CDR1 is SGHNT, CDR2 YENEEA. The germline V and J ends were trimmed by 1 base and 2 bases, with 6 bases remaining between them. This CDR3 has 13 residues. The CDR3 bases are TGTGCCAGCAGCTTAGGTGGCCCCTACGAGCAGTACTTC. Translation gives CASSLGGPYEQYF.

This chain links TRBV7-9 with TRBJ2-7; TRBD1 agrees at 9 bases. Trimming removed 3 bases from V and 4 bases from J; junction bases left unmatched: 7. The CDR3 runs 15 residues. Germline V gene sequence: CDR1 SEHNR, CDR2 FQNEAQ (reference sequence). CDR3 residues: CASSFVDRGQYEQYF. Here the CDR3 DNA reads TGTGCCAGCAGCTTCGTGGACAGGGGCCAGTACGAGCAGTACTTC.

The V gene is TRBV13, the J gene TRBJ1-1; the D gene is possibly TRBD1 (6 bases). V was clipped by 3 bases and J by 3 bases, with 11 bases between them. The CDR3 runs to 14 residues. Germline V gives CDR1 PRHDT, CDR2 FYEKMQ (reference sequence). The CDR3 reads CASSLYREDTEAFF. CDR3 nucleotides: TGTGCCAGCAGCTTGTACAGGGAAGACACTGAAGCTTTCTTT.

This rearrangement joins TRBV19 to TRBJ1-2, with D uncertain. The germline V gene encodes CDR1 LNHDA and CDR2 SQIVND (reference sequence). This CDR3 comprises 13 residues. V dropped 7 bases and J dropped 4 bases, with 13 bases sitting between them. CDR3 amino acids: CASKEDAGYGYTF. CDR3 DNA sequence: TGTGCCAGTAAGGAGGATGCGGGCTATGGCTACACCTTC. Combining the CDR3 with reference TRBV19 and TRBJ1-2 gives the whole variable domain DGGITQSPKYLFRKEGQNVTLSCEQNLNHDAMYWYRQDPGQGLRLIYYSQIVNDFQKGDIAEGYSVSREKKESFPLTVTSAQKNPTAFYLCASKEDAGYGYTFGSGTRLTVV.

The rearrangement links TRBV7-9 to TRBJ2-7; the D is unclear. Germline V lookup: CDR1 SEHNR, CDR2 FQNEAQ (reference sequence). The CDR3 is 12 amino acids. V shed 5 bases and J shed 12 bases, with 17 bases lying between them. The CDR3 reads CASSPEGANRYF. The CDR3, as DNA: TGTGCCAGCAGCCCCGAAGGAGCGAATCGGTACTTC.